One and the same sample provided the 15 T cell receptor beta chains below, sequenced in a study of CXCR3-negative and CXCR3-positive naive CD8 T cells. Study-level results: In CXCR3-positive naive cells, the TRB CDR3s were more hydrophobic than in CXCR3-negative naive cells.

UMI-labeled 5' RACE TRB cDNA libraries were prepared from the cells. TCRdb re-called the 5' RACE reads, yielding one record per CDR3 amino acid sequence without DNA. The sample includes about 120,000 distinct CDR3 sequences. No cognate antigen is known for these TCRs. What was sequenced was naive CXCR3+ CD8+ T cells from blood. The subset denotes: CD45RO-CCR7+CD27+CD95- naive CD8+ T cells expressing CXCR3 (TNR3+). The receptors here all came from a human donor in good health. Some clones in this sample may be carry-over from other donors' samples.

The chain has TRBV28 and TRBJ2-2. This CDR3 has 14 residues. Germline lookup yields CDR1 MDHEN and CDR2 SYDVKM. CDR3 region: CASRVVGSVRELFF.

The CDR3 loop reads CSGTTQQGRTYEQYF. The chain joins TRBV29-1 to TRBJ2-7; the D gene TCRdb calls, TRBD1, cannot be checked with no DNA. There are 15 residues in the CDR3. In germline, CDR1 is SQVTM, CDR2 ANQGSEA.

The gene calls are TRBV12-3 or TRBV12-4 and TRBJ2-1. The CDR3 loop spans 16 amino acids. The CDR3 reads CASSLGSFISYNEQFF.

This chain uses TRBV13 with TRBJ2-7; lacking DNA, the TRBD2 call made by TCRdb goes unchecked. The length of the CDR3 is 19 residues. CDR1 is PRHDT and CDR2 is FYEKMQ in the germline V gene (reference sequence). Here the CDR3 reads CASSSQGDPAGGLTYEQYF.

J is TRBJ2-7 and V is TRBV5-1; there is no DNA to check the TCRdb D call of TRBD1. The germline V gene has CDR1 SGHRS and CDR2 YFSETQ. The CDR3 consists of 14 residues. CDR3 sequence: CASSARDDGYEQYF. The entire variable domain, with the rest obtained from reference TRBV5-1 and TRBJ2-7, is as follows: KAGVTQTPRYLIKTRGQQVTLSCSPISGHRSVSWYQQTPGQGLQFLFEYFSETQRNKGNFPGRFSGRQFSNSRSEMNVSTLELGDSALYLCASSARDDGYEQYFGPGTRLTVT.

The V call is TRBV29-1, the J call TRBJ1-1; TCRdb indicates TRBD1, and absent DNA this call remains unverified. CDR3 size: 15 residues. The germline gives CDR1 SQVTM, CDR2 ANQGSEA. The CDR3 spells CSVEFPGRTNTEAFF. The full variable domain, its missing parts supplied by reference TRBV29-1 and TRBJ1-1, is SAVISQKPSRDICQRGTSLTIQCQVDSQVTMMFWYRQQPGQSLTLIATANQGSEATYESGFVIDKFPISRPNLTFSTLTVSNMSPEDSSIYLCSVEFPGRTNTEAFFGQGTRLTVV.

The J gene is TRBJ2-5, the V gene TRBV12-3 or TRBV12-4; checking the TCRdb D call of TRBD1 is not possible without DNA. CDR3 length: 16 amino acids. CDR3 sequence reads: CASSSRSGTGEETQYF.

The chain joins TRBV7-8 to TRBJ2-2; the D call of TRBD1 rests on TCRdb alone, since no DNA is present to check it. Germline V gene sequence: CDR1 SGHVS, CDR2 FQNEAQ. The CDR3 sequence is 14 residues long. The CDR3 loop reads CASSLVGSAGELFF.

V and J are TRBV4-1 and TRBJ2-7; TCRdb lists TRBD2, though no DNA is available to test this call. Per germline, CDR1 MGHRA and CDR2 YSYEKL. This CDR3 spans 16 amino acids. CDR3: CASSQDALAGHYEQYF.

The rearrangement uses TRBV27 and TRBJ2-1; TCRdb's D gene call, TRBD1, goes unchecked for lack of DNA. The CDR3 consists of 13 residues. Germline loops: CDR1 MNHEY, CDR2 SMNVEV (reference sequence). CDR3 region: CASHRGDDNEQFF.

The chain recombines TRBV19 with TRBJ2-2; TCRdb reports TRBD1, a call that lacks DNA to check it against. CDR1 is LNHDA and CDR2 is SQIVND in the germline V gene (reference sequence). This CDR3 contains 13 residues. The CDR3 here is CASSFLGAGELFF.

The rearrangement links TRBV7-2 to TRBJ1-2; TCRdb reports TRBD1, a call that lacks DNA to check it against. From germline, CDR1 is SGHTA and CDR2 FQGNSA. The CDR3 runs 15 residues. CDR3 sequence reads: CASSWYPGGGYGYTF.

The rearrangement joins TRBV29-1 to TRBJ2-3; the TCRdb D gene call, TRBD2, has no DNA to confirm it. Germline V lookup: CDR1 SQVTM, CDR2 ANQGSEA. The CDR3 has 15 amino acids. The chain's CDR3 is CSVGGGRPTTDTQYF.

This chain links TRBV29-1 with TRBJ1-2; as DNA is missing, the TRBD1 call by TCRdb cannot be tested. The germline CDR1 and CDR2 sequences are SQVTM and ANQGSEA. The CDR3 runs to 13 residues. The CDR3 here is CSALGTGNYGYTF.

The chain has TRBV10-3 and TRBJ2-5; the TRBD1 assignment by TCRdb is unverifiable without DNA. This CDR3 is built from 13 residues. The germline V gene encodes CDR1 ENHRY and CDR2 SYGVKD. This CDR3 is CAIRGDRQETQYF.